Listed below are T cell receptor beta chains from one sample, sequenced in a study of cytomegalovirus exposure and HLA in healthy donors. TCRdb's table, derived via immunoSEQ multiplex PCR, lists solely in-frame clones and lacks some. This table holds around 90,000 clones, around 86% found once. The sequenced sample was PBMCs. These receptors were obtained from a man between 25 and 39 years old in good health and CMV-seropositive. The CDR3 runs from the conserved cysteine through the conserved F or W. Fields, in order: CDR3 protein, V gene, clone size, J gene. The size field is filled for only some rows; it gives once, few, many or a size class.

cdr3_aa: CAISGPGTGRPRDEQFF
v_call: TRBV10-3
clone_size: few
j_call: TRBJ2-1

cdr3_aa: CASSPDRGRVQETQYF
v_call: TRBV23-1
clone_size: .
j_call: TRBJ2-5

cdr3_aa: CASSYTGTEEALF
v_call: TRBV7-9
clone_size: .
j_call: TRBJ1-1

cdr3_aa: CASSSAGEGNEQFF
v_call: TRBV5-4
clone_size: few
j_call: TRBJ2-1

cdr3_aa: CASSQGAGTDTQYF
v_call: TRBV2
clone_size: .
j_call: TRBJ2-3

cdr3_aa: CASSSIREANTGELFF
v_call: TRBV18
clone_size: .
j_call: TRBJ2-2

cdr3_aa: CASSQNYEQYF
v_call: TRBV6-5
clone_size: .
j_call: TRBJ2-7

cdr3_aa: CASSLRVDTGELFF
v_call: TRBV13
clone_size: .
j_call: TRBJ2-2

cdr3_aa: CASRYQTNYEQYF
v_call: TRBV28
clone_size: .
j_call: TRBJ2-7

cdr3_aa: CSVVGTPGFSSYEQYF
v_call: TRBV29-1
clone_size: .
j_call: TRBJ2-7

cdr3_aa: CASSLGGLGVGEQYF
v_call: TRBV7-8
clone_size: .
j_call: TRBJ2-7

cdr3_aa: CASSDVASGANEQFF
v_call: TRBV10-1
clone_size: .
j_call: TRBJ2-1

cdr3_aa: CATSNAGESKNIQYF
v_call: TRBV15
clone_size: .
j_call: TRBJ2-4

cdr3_aa: CASSLTRTGEGGYTF
v_call: TRBV27
clone_size: .
j_call: TRBJ1-2

cdr3_aa: CASSLAGPGEAFF
v_call: TRBV7-9
clone_size: .
j_call: TRBJ1-1

cdr3_aa: CASSVSLGAGGGGEQFF
v_call: TRBV5-1
clone_size: .
j_call: TRBJ2-1

cdr3_aa: CASSGQGYQPQHF
v_call: TRBV6-6
clone_size: .
j_call: TRBJ1-5

cdr3_aa: CSVFTGTGGYEQYF
v_call: TRBV29-1
clone_size: .
j_call: .

cdr3_aa: CASSLGDEQFF
v_call: TRBV14
clone_size: few
j_call: TRBJ2-1

cdr3_aa: CASSPFPGQGNEQFF
v_call: TRBV4-1
clone_size: .
j_call: TRBJ2-1

cdr3_aa: CASSIAIGTGDTGQPQHF
v_call: TRBV7-8
clone_size: .
j_call: TRBJ1-5

cdr3_aa: CASSEARYYEQYF
v_call: TRBV2
clone_size: .
j_call: TRBJ2-7

cdr3_aa: CASSLVNQETQYF
v_call: TRBV7-9
clone_size: .
j_call: TRBJ2-5

cdr3_aa: CASSPGTGVNTGELFF
v_call: TRBV7-9
clone_size: .
j_call: TRBJ2-2

cdr3_aa: CASSRSGGTGGSTSGRKTQYF
v_call: TRBV2
clone_size: .
j_call: TRBJ2-5

cdr3_aa: CASSDDRGRGYTF
v_call: TRBV6-1
clone_size: .
j_call: TRBJ1-2

cdr3_aa: CASSYEASGNYEQYF
v_call: TRBV6-5
clone_size: .
j_call: TRBJ2-7

cdr3_aa: CASSYSGVETQYF
v_call: TRBV6-6
clone_size: .
j_call: TRBJ2-5

cdr3_aa: CASNGQGGFHEQYF
v_call: TRBV19
clone_size: .
j_call: TRBJ2-7

cdr3_aa: CASSHTPQGEQGNTIYF
v_call: TRBV5-1
clone_size: few
j_call: TRBJ1-3

cdr3_aa: CASSPLGGTVSYEQYF
v_call: TRBV4-1
clone_size: .
j_call: TRBJ2-7

cdr3_aa: CASGLAGPQETQYF
v_call: TRBV6-5
clone_size: .
j_call: TRBJ2-5

cdr3_aa: CASSTGQGADTQYF
v_call: TRBV5-1
clone_size: .
j_call: TRBJ2-3